The source of this T cell receptor (beta chain) is a study of somatic mutations in cytotoxic T cells in rheumatoid arthritis. Using immunoSEQ multiplex PCR, the repertoire was profiled, and TCRdb retains in-frame clones only, with some absent. The sample includes nearly 4,500 clones, roughly 77% of them seen just once. Germline V lookup: CDR1 SGHVS, CDR2 FQNEAQ. V lost 0 bases and J lost 7, with 9 bases in between. This CDR3 has 13 amino acids. The chain recombines TRBV7-8 with TRBJ1-1, with D perhaps matching TRBD1 (5 bases). The sequenced material came from CD8+ T cells sorted from blood. The receptor was isolated from a woman aged 55-70 years with rheumatoid arthritis. The CDR3 coding sequence is TGTGCCAGCAGCTTAGCTCAGGGTAATGAAGCTTTCTTT. Encoded protein: CASSLAQGNEAFF.